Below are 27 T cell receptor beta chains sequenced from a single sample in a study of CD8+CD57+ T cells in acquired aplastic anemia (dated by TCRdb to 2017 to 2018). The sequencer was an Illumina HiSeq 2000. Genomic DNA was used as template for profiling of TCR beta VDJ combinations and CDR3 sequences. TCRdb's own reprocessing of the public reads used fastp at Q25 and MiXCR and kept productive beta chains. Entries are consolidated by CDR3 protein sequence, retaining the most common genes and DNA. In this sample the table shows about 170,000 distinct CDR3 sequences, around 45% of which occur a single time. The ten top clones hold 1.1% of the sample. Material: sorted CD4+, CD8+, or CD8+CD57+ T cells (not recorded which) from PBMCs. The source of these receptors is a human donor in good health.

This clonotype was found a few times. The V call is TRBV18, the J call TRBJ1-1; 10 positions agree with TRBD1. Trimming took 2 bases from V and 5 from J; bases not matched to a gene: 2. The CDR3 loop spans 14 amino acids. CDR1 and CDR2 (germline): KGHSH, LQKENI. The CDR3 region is CASSPTDRGTEAFF. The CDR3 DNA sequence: TGTGCCAGCTCACCAACGGACAGGGGGACTGAAGCTTTCTTT.

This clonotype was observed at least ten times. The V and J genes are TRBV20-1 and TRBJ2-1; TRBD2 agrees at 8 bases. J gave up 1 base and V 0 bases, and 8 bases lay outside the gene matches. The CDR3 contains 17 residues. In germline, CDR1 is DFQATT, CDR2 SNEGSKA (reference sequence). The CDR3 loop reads CSAREKTSGRSYNEQFF. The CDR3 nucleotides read TGCAGTGCTAGAGAAAAAACTAGCGGCCGGTCCTACAATGAGCAGTTCTTC.

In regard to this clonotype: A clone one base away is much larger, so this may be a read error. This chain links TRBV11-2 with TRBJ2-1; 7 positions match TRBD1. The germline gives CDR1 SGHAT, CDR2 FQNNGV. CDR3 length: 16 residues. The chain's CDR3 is CAGSLVATGSYNEQFF. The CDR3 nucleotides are TGTGCCGGCAGCTTAGTCGCGACAGGGTCCTACAATGAGCAGTTCTTC.

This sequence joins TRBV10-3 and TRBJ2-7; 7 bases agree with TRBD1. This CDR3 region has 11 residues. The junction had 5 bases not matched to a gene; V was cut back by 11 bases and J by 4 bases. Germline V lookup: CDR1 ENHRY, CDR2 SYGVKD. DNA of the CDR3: TGTGCCTCAGCACAGGGGTACGAGCAGTACTTC. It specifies CASAQGYEQYF.

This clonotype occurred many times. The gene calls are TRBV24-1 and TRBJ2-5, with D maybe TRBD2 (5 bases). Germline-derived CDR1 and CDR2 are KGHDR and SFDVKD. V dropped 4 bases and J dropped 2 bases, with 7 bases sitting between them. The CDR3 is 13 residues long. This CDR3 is CATSDSGQETQYF. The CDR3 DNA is TGTGCCACCAGTGACTCGGGACAAGAGACCCAGTACTTC.

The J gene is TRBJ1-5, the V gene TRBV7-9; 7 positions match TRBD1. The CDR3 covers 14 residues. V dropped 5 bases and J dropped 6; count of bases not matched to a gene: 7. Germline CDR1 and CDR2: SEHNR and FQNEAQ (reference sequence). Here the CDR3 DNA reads TGTGCCAGCAGCATCGCCGGGACAGCTCAGCCCCAGCATTTT. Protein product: CASSIAGTAQPQHF.

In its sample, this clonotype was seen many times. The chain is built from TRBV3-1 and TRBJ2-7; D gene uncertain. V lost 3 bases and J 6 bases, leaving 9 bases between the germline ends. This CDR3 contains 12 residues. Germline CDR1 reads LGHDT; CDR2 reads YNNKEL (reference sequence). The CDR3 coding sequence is TGTGCCAGCAGCCATATGGGAATCGAGCAGTACTTC. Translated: CASSHMGIEQYF.

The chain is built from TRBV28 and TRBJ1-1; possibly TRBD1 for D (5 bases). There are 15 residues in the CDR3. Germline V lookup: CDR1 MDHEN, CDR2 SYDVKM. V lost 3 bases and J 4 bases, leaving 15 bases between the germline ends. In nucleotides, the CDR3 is TGTGCCAGCAGTTTGGGGGGGGGGGAGCGCACTGAAGCTTTCTTT. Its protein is CASSLGGGERTEAFF.

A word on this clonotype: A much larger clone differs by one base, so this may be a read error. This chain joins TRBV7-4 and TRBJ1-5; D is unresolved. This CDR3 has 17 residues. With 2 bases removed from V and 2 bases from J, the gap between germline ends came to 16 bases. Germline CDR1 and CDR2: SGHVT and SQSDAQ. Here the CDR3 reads CASSLKDVGGRNQPQHF. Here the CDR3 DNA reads TGTGCCAGCAGCTTAAAAGATGTGGGCGGACGCAATCAGCCCCAGCATTTT.

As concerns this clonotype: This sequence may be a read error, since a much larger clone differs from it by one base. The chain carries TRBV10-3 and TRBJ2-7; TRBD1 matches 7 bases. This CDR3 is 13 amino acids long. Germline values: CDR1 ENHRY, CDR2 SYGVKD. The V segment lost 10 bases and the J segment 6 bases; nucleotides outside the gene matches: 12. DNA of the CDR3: TGTGCCAGCAGACGAGTGACAGGGTTCGAGCAGTACTTC. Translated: CASRRVTGFEQYF.

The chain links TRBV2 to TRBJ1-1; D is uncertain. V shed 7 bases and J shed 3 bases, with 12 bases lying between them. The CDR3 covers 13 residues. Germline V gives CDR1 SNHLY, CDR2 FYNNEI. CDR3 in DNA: TGTGCCAGCACTTCGACTCCGGACACTGAAGCTTTCTTT. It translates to CASTSTPDTEAFF.

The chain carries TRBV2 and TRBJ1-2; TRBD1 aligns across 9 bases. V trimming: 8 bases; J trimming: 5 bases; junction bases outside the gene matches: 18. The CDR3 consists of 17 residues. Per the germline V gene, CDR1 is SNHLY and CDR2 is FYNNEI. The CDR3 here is CASSMTRQGGRTYGYTF. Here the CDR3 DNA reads TGTGCCAGCTCCATGACTAGACAGGGGGGTCGGACGTATGGCTACACCTTC. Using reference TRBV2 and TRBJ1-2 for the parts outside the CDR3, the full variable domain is EPEVTQTPSHQVTQMGQEVILRCVPISNHLYFYWYRQILGQKVEFLVSFYNNEISEKSEIFDDQFSVERPDGSNFTLKIRSTKLEDSAMYFCASSMTRQGGRTYGYTFGSGTRLTVV.

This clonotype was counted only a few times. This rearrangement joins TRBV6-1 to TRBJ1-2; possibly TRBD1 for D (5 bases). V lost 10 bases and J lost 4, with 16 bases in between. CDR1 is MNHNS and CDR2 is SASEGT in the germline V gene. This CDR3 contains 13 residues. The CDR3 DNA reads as TGTGCCATGTCTAGGGACGGCTTCTATGGCTACACCTTC. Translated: CAMSRDGFYGYTF.

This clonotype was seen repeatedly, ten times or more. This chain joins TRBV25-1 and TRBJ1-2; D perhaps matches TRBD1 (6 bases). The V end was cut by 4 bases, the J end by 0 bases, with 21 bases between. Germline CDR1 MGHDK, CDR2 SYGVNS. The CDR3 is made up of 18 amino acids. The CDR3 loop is CASSGRPGGRKANYGYTF. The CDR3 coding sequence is TGTGCCAGCAGTGGTCGTCCCGGGGGGCGCAAGGCTAACTATGGCTACACCTTC.

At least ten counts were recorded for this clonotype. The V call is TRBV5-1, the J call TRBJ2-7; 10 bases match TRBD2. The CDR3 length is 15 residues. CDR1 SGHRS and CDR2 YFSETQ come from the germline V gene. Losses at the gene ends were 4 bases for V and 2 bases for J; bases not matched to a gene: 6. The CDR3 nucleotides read TGCGCCAGCAGCCCACTAGCGGGAATTACCTACGAGCAGTACTTC. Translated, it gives CASSPLAGITYEQYF.

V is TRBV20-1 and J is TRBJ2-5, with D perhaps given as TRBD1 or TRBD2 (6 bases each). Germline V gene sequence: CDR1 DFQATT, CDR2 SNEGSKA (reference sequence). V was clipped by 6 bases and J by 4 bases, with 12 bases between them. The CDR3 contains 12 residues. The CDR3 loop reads CSAWGAGETQYF. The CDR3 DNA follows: TGCAGTGCCTGGGGGGCTGGAGAGACCCAGTACTTC.

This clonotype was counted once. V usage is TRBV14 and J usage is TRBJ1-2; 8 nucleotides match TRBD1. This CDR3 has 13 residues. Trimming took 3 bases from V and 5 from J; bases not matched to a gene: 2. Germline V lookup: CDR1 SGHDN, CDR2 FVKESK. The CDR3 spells CASSHRTGYGYTF. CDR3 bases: TGTGCCAGCAGCCACAGGACAGGGTATGGCTACACCTTC. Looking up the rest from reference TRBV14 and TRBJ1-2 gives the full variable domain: EAGVTQFPSHSVIEKGQTVTLRCDPISGHDNLYWYRRVMGKEIKFLLHFVKESKQDESGMPNNRFLAERTGGTYSTLKVQPAELEDSGVYFCASSHRTGYGYTFGSGTRLTVV.

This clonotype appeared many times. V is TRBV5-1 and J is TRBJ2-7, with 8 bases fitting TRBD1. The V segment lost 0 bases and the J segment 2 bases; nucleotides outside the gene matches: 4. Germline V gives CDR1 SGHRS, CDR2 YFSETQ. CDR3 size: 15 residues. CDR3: CASSLEWTGTYEQYF. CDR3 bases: TGCGCCAGCAGCTTGGAATGGACAGGGACCTACGAGCAGTACTTC.

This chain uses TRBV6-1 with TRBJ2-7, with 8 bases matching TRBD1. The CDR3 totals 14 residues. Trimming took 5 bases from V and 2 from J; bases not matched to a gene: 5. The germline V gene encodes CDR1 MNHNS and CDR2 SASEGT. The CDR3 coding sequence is TGTGCCAGCAGTTCACAGGGGGATACCTACGAGCAGTACTTC. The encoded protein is CASSSQGDTYEQYF.

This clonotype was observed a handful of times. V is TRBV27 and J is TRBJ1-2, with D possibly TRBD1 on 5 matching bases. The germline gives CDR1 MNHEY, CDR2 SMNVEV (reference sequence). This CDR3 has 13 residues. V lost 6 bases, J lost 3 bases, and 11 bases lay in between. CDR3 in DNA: TGTGCCAGCAGACTGGGGCAGGACTATGGCTACACCTTC. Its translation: CASRLGQDYGYTF.

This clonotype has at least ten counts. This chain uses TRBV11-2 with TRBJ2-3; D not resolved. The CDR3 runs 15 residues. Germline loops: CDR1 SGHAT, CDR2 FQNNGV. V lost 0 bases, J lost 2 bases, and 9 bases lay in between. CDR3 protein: CASSLDGPPTDTQYF. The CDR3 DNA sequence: TGTGCCAGCAGCTTAGATGGACCACCCACAGATACGCAGTATTTT.

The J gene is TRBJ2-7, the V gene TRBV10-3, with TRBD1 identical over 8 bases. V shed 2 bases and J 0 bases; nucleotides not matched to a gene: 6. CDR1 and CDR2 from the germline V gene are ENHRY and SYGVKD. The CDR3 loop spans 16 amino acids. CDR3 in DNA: TGTGCCATCAGTGAGGTCCACAGGGGGAGCTCCTACGAGCAGTACTTC. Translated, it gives CAISEVHRGSSYEQYF.

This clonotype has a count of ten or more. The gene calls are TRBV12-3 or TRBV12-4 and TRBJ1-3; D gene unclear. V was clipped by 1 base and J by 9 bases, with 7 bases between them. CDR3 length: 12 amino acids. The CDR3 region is CASSLVKSTIYF. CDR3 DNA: TGTGCCAGCAGTTTAGTTAAAAGCACCATATATTTT.

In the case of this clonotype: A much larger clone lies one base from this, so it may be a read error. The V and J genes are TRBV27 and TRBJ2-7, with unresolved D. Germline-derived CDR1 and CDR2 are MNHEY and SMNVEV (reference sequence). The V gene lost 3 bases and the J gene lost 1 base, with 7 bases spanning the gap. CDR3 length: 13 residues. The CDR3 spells CASSFEPSYEQYF. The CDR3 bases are TGTGCCAGCAGTTTTGAGCCTTCCTACGAGCAGTACTTC.

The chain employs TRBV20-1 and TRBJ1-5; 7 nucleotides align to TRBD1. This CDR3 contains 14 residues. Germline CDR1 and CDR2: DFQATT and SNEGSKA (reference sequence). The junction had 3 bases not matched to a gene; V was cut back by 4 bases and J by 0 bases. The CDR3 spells CSAMTGFSNQPQHF. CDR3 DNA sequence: TGCAGTGCTATGACAGGGTTTAGCAATCAGCCCCAGCATTTT.

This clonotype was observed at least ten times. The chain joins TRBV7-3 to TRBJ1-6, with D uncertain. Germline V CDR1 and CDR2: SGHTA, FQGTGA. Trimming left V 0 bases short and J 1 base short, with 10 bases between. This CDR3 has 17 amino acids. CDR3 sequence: CASSLTGVGSYNSPLHF. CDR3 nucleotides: TGTGCCAGCAGCTTAACTGGTGTGGGGTCCTATAATTCACCCCTCCACTTT.

For the CDR3, the DNA is TGCGCCAGCAGCAGAACGACAGCCTCCTACGAGCAGTACTTC. Its protein is CASSRTTASYEQYF. The chain employs TRBV5-1 and TRBJ2-7; perhaps TRBD1 as D (5 bases). The germline V gene has CDR1 SGHRS and CDR2 YFSETQ. V was trimmed by 4 bases and J by 0 bases, leaving 11 bases between them. The CDR3 runs to 14 residues.